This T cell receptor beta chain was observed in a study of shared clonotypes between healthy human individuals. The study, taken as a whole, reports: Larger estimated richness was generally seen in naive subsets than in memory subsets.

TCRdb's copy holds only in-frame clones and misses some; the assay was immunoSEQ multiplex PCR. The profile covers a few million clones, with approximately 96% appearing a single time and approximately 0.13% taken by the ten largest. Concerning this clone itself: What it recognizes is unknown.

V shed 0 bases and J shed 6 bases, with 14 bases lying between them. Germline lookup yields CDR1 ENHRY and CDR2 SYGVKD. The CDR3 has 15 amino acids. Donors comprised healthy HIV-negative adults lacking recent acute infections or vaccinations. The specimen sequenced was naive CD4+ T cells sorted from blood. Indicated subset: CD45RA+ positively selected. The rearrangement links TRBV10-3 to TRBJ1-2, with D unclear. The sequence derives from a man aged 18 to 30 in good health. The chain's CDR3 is CAISESSGEMNGYTF. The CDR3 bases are TGTGCCATCAGTGAGTCCAGCGGGGAGATGAATGGCTACACCTTC.